This T cell receptor beta chain comes out of a study of shared clonotypes between healthy human individuals. As for the study in general: Researchers drew samples from two women and a few men aged 18 to 49. Each donor contributed plates that comprised three CD4 naive, three CD4 memory, two CD8 naive and one CD8 memory.

The assay was immunoSEQ multiplex PCR, and TCRdb's table has in-frame clones only and misses some. There are more than 550,000 clones in the sample; roughly 88% occur only once, and 30% to 40% lies in the top ten. The study's findings and limits: Generation probability values for non-shared clonotypes were lower than those for clonotypes shared by all four donors.

CD8 memory cells included CD45RO+ cells plus CCR7-negative CD45RA+ TemRA cells. Notes on this clone: Its matching antigen is unknown.

V shed 4 bases, J shed 0 bases, and the junction held 5 bases outside the gene matches. Germline lookup yields CDR1 LGHNA and CDR2 YSLEER. This CDR3 comprises 16 residues. The J gene is TRBJ1-1, the V gene TRBV4-3; TRBD1 matches at 10 bases. The sample was memory CD8+ T cells from PBMCs. The subset is: CD45RO+ cells pooled with CCR7-negative TemRA cells. This receptor was taken from a man aged 18 to 29 in good health. Some clones in this sample may be carry-over from other donors' samples. As DNA, the CDR3 is TGCGCCAGCAGCCTACGGACAGGGGGTATGAACACTGAAGCTTTCTTT. Translated: CASSLRTGGMNTEAFF.